This T cell receptor (beta chain) was sequenced for a study of blood T cells in healthy people across ages. A second PCR, run for roughly 7 to 12 cycles, used a sample-barcoded 5' primer plus a J-beta primer mix. TCRdb called the 5' RACE reads again in MiXCR, with one record for every CDR3 protein. The table includes around 820,000 distinct CDR3 sequences, 20% to 30% detected once. The CDR3 runs 13 residues. The germline gives CDR1 ENHRY, CDR2 SYGVKD. These data were also filed under a second study, of T cells of mothers and their children.

The chain links TRBV10-3 to TRBJ2-5; possible D gene TRBD2, 6 bases. The DNA end favors TRBJ2-7, so the J call may be wrong. This clonotype was sampled from a boy younger than 18 in good health. The sequenced sample was blood. The chain's CDR3 is CATSAGPYYEQYF. In nucleotides, the CDR3 is TGTGCCACCAGCGCGGGACCCTACTACGAGCAGTACTTC.